The rows below give T cell receptor beta chains drawn from one sample of a study of neurological immune-mediated disorders. A single record per CDR3 protein comes from TCRdb applying MiXCR to the 5' RACE reads. The table includes fewer than 80,000 distinct CDR3 sequences, 4.5% to 5.5% detected once. Source material: PBMCs. These receptor sequences come from a woman in her 50s with multiple sclerosis. CDR3s include the opening cysteine and the closing phenylalanine or tryptophan. Fields, in order: J gene, D gene, V gene, clone size, CDR3 DNA, CDR3 protein. The D gene is left open where the match is weak. Where a row states a size, it is once, few, many or the class of an expanded clone; other rows omit it.

J: TRBJ1-6; D: -; V: TRBV6-1; size: few; DNA: TGTGCCAGCAGTGATCTTACAGGAGGCTCACCCCTCAACTTT; CDR3: CASSDLTGGSPLNF
J: TRBJ2-3; D: TRBD2; V: TRBV10-3; size: few; DNA: TGTGCCATCGATGGTAGCGGGGCAGATACGCAGTATTTT; CDR3: CAIDGSGADTQYF
J: TRBJ2-2; D: -; V: TRBV7-3; size: -; DNA: TGTGCCAGCAGCTTAACCCCACGGTCAAACACCGGGGAGCTGTTTTTT; CDR3: CASSLTPRSNTGELFF
J: TRBJ2-3; D: TRBD1; V: TRBV7-7; size: many; DNA: TGTGCTAGCAGCTCGGGGACAGCGCGCACAGATACGCAGTATTTT; CDR3: CASSSGTARTDTQYF
J: TRBJ2-7; D: -; V: TRBV6-5; size: many; DNA: TGTGCCAGCAGAACACAGGGCTCCTACGAGCAGTACTTC; CDR3: CASRTQGSYEQYF
J: TRBJ2-6; D: -; V: TRBV7-2; size: many; DNA: TGTGCCAGCAGCTTATATCTCAGGACACTGTACTCTGGGGCCAACGTCCTGACTTTC; CDR3: CASSLYLRTLYSGANVLTF
J: TRBJ2-5; D: TRBD1; V: TRBV20-1; size: medium-sized; DNA: TGCAGTGCTAACAGGGTGACAGGGGGCGAAGAGACCCAGTACTTC; CDR3: CSANRVTGGEETQYF
J: TRBJ2-2; D: -; V: TRBV4-3; size: many; DNA: TGCGCCAGCAGCCAGGACGGACTACATAACACCGGGGAGCTGTTTTTT; CDR3: CASSQDGLHNTGELFF
J: TRBJ2-6; D: -; V: TRBV5-1; size: many; DNA: TGCGCCAGCAGCTTGCGGACGGATACCCAATCTGGGGCCAACGTCCTGACTTTC; CDR3: CASSLRTDTQSGANVLTF
J: TRBJ1-2; D: -; V: TRBV14; size: many; DNA: TGTGCCAGCAGCCAAGATTTCGCAGGGATCCTTAACTATGGCTACACCTTC; CDR3: CASSQDFAGILNYGYTF
J: TRBJ2-1; D: -; V: TRBV4-3; size: many; DNA: TGCGCCAGCAGCCAAGATCTCGGGGGACCCTACAATGAGCAGTTCTTC; CDR3: CASSQDLGGPYNEQFF